Below are 18 T cell receptor beta chains sequenced from a single sample in a study of radiotherapy plus CTLA-4 blockade in lung cancer. Sequencing was performed with immunoSEQ multiplex PCR; in TCRdb, only in-frame clones are kept and a portion is missing. The data hold about 110,000 clones, with 85% observed a single time. This sample comprised peripheral blood, obtained from a patient treated with radiotherapy plus ipilimumab. The source of these receptors is a human donor with non-small cell lung cancer that progressed on radiotherapy plus ipilimumab. Some clones in this sample may be carry-over from other donors' samples.

This chain connects TRBV7-2 to TRBJ2-2, with D unresolved. This CDR3 spans 15 amino acids. V lost 1 base and J 4 bases, leaving 10 bases between the germline ends. Germline assignment: CDR1 SGHTA and CDR2 FQGNSA. The DNA for the CDR3 is TGTGCCAGCAGCTTAGATACTGGGTTCACCGGGGAGCTGTTTTTT. Amino acids: CASSLDTGFTGELFF.

This chain joins TRBV18 and TRBJ2-3, with 9 bases identical to TRBD2. Germline values: CDR1 KGHSH, CDR2 LQKENI. The length of the CDR3 is 16 residues. Trimming cost V 3 bases and J 2 bases; bases outside gene matches: 6. CDR3 protein: CASSPRSGGFTDTQYF. The CDR3 region has the DNA TGTGCCAGCTCACCTCGGAGCGGGGGGTTCACAGATACGCAGTATTTT.

V and J are TRBV29-1 and TRBJ1-3; unclear D gene. V was shortened by 4 bases and J by 0 bases, with 13 bases between the two germline ends. The CDR3 sequence is 15 residues long. The V gene's germline CDR1 is SQVTM and CDR2 ANQGSEA. CDR3 sequence: CSVGGSASSGNTIYF. CDR3 bases: TGCAGCGTTGGTGGGTCTGCGAGCTCTGGAAACACCATATATTTT.

This chain links TRBV9 with TRBJ2-2; D is possibly TRBD1 or TRBD2 (5 bases each). The V gene's germline CDR1 is SGDLS and CDR2 YYNGEE. V was clipped by 4 bases and J by 1 base, with 11 bases between them. The CDR3 is 15 residues long. DNA for the CDR3: TGTGCCAGCAGCATCGGGACGCTGAACACCGGGGAGCTGTTTTTT. Translating gives CASSIGTLNTGELFF.

This clone was seen more than once but under ten times. The chain has TRBV28 and TRBJ2-7, with D possibly being TRBD1 (7 bases). V gave up 5 bases and J gave up 9 bases, with 14 bases separating them. CDR1 and CDR2 from the germline V gene are MDHEN and SYDVKM. There are 12 residues in the CDR3. CDR3 protein: CASSRNQGGQYF. CDR3 sequence (DNA): TGTGCCAGCAGTCGTAACCAGGGGGGGCAGTACTTC.

V usage is TRBV30 and J usage is TRBJ2-1; D is undetermined. CDR1 and CDR2 from the germline V gene are GTSNPN and SVGIG (reference sequence). With 1 base removed from V and 10 bases from J, the gap between germline ends came to 8 bases. The CDR3 contains 11 residues. CDR3 bases: TGTGCCTGGAGTGAGGGATTCGAGCAGTTCTTC. This sequence encodes CAWSEGFEQFF. Based on the CDR3 plus reference TRBV30 and TRBJ2-1, the full variable domain is SQTIHQWPATLVQPVGSPLSLECTVEGTSNPNLYWYRQAAGRGLQLLFYSVGIGQISSEVPQNLSASRPQDRQFILSSKKLLLSDSGFYLCAWSEGFEQFFGPGTRLTVL.

This clone was seen a single time. This chain links TRBV27 with TRBJ1-1; 11 bases line up with TRBD1. The V gene's germline CDR1 is MNHEY and CDR2 SMNVEV (reference sequence). Trimming at V came to 0 bases and at J to 4 bases, leaving 7 bases not matched to a gene. This CDR3 is 17 amino acids long. Here the CDR3 reads CASSLSPGQGGGTEAFF. Written as DNA, the CDR3 is TGTGCCAGCAGTTTATCCCCGGGACAGGGGGGCGGCACTGAAGCTTTCTTT.

This chain joins TRBV5-6 and TRBJ1-6; D not resolved. The germline V and J ends were trimmed by 4 bases and 4 bases, with 12 bases remaining between them. The CDR3 has 15 residues. Germline V gene sequence: CDR1 SGHDT, CDR2 YYEEEE. This CDR3 is CASSPNPGYNSPLHF. In nucleotides, the CDR3 is TGTGCCAGCAGCCCGAACCCGGGGTATAATTCACCCCTCCACTTT.

The rearrangement joins TRBV5-1 to TRBJ1-6; D may be TRBD1 (5 bases). Trimming took 1 base from V and 8 from J, leaving 13 bases between them. In germline, CDR1 is SGHRS, CDR2 YFSETQ. This CDR3 spans 15 amino acids. The CDR3 reads CASSLLGPLDSPLHF. The CDR3 DNA follows: TGCGCCAGCAGCTTGTTGGGACCCCTAGATTCACCCCTCCACTTT.

The chain links TRBV14 to TRBJ2-7; D is unresolved. The CDR3 consists of 14 residues. Trimming removed 0 bases at V and 5 bases at J, with 11 bases between. The V gene's germline CDR1 is SGHDN and CDR2 FVKESK. The CDR3, as DNA: TGTGCCAGCAGCCAAGATTGGGGATGGAACGAGCAGTACTTC. Protein product: CASSQDWGWNEQYF. Using reference TRBV14 and TRBJ2-7 for the parts outside the CDR3, the full variable domain is EAGVTQFPSHSVIEKGQTVTLRCDPISGHDNLYWYRRVMGKEIKFLLHFVKESKQDESGMPNNRFLAERTGGTYSTLKVQPAELEDSGVYFCASSQDWGWNEQYFGPGTRLTVT.

The chain recombines TRBV4-3 with TRBJ2-6; D is unclear. CDR3 length: 16 residues. The germline gives CDR1 LGHNA, CDR2 YSLEER. Trimming stripped 0 bases from V and 1 base from J, with 7 bases between. This chain's CDR3 is CASSQDVGSGANVLTF. The CDR3 DNA sequence: TGCGCCAGCAGCCAAGATGTGGGGTCTGGGGCCAACGTCCTGACTTTC.

V usage is TRBV9 and J usage is TRBJ1-2; D gene unclear. V gave up 0 bases and J gave up 4 bases, with 7 bases separating them. Germline CDR1 SGDLS, CDR2 YYNGEE. This CDR3 has 13 amino acids. CDR3 DNA sequence: TGTGCCAGCAGCGTAGGAGGGAGCTATGGCTACACCTTC. It translates to CASSVGGSYGYTF.

This chain links TRBV5-1 with TRBJ2-2; perhaps TRBD1 as D (6 bases). V was cut by 5 bases and J by 3 bases, with 11 bases left in between. Germline V CDR1 and CDR2: SGHRS, YFSETQ. There are 14 residues in the CDR3. CDR3 nucleotide sequence: TGCGCCAGCAGGGGACATACTGACACCGGGGAGCTGTTTTTT. Translating gives CASRGHTDTGELFF. Supplemented by reference TRBV5-1 and TRBJ2-2, the full variable domain reads KAGVTQTPRYLIKTRGQQVTLSCSPISGHRSVSWYQQTPGQGLQFLFEYFSETQRNKGNFPGRFSGRQFSNSRSEMNVSTLELGDSALYLCASRGHTDTGELFFGEGSRLTVL.

This chain joins TRBV9 and TRBJ1-1; a weak D match, TRBD1 (5 bases). The V and J ends lost 2 bases and 4 bases respectively, with 15 bases between them. Per the germline V gene, CDR1 is SGDLS and CDR2 is YYNGEE. The CDR3 spans 15 residues. CDR3 sequence reads: CASSVQGGRGTEAFF. As DNA, the CDR3 is TGTGCCAGCAGCGTGCAGGGTGGGAGGGGCACTGAAGCTTTCTTT.

The chain links TRBV6-4 to TRBJ1-2, with a tentative D call TRBD1 (5 bases). This CDR3 is built from 16 residues. Germline V gene sequence: CDR1 MRHNA, CDR2 SNTAGT. V gave up 5 bases and J gave up 6 bases, with 22 bases separating them. CDR3: CASSPSPRGTLNGYTF. As DNA, the CDR3 is TGTGCCAGCAGTCCTTCCCCGCGGGGGACCCTCAATGGCTACACCTTC.

This sequence joins TRBV7-3 and TRBJ2-3, with 9 bases lining up with TRBD2. Germline CDR1 and CDR2: SGHTA and FQGTGA. V lost 4 bases and J lost 2; bases outside the gene matches: 10. CDR3 length equals 17 residues. Here the CDR3 reads CASSSRRSGGPTDTQYF. The DNA for the CDR3 is TGTGCCAGCAGCTCTAGGCGAAGCGGGGGGCCCACAGATACGCAGTATTTT.

This chain connects TRBV7-2 to TRBJ2-5; D is undetermined. This CDR3 is 13 amino acids long. Trimming removed 0 bases from V and 1 base from J, with 3 bases in between. Germline values: CDR1 SGHTA, CDR2 FQGNSA. Here the CDR3 DNA reads TGTGCCAGCAGCTTAGCCTTCCAAGAGACCCAGTACTTC. It translates to CASSLAFQETQYF.

This sequence joins TRBV19 and TRBJ1-6; D might be TRBD1 (6 bases). Germline lookup yields CDR1 LNHDA and CDR2 SQIVND (reference sequence). This CDR3 is 13 amino acids long. V was cut by 6 bases and J by 7 bases, with 10 bases left in between. Written as DNA, the CDR3 is TGTGCCAGTAGCGGACAGTCAAATTCACCCCTCCACTTT. Amino acids: CASSGQSNSPLHF.